This T cell receptor beta chain was recovered during a study of cytomegalovirus exposure and HLA in healthy donors. Each donor was healthy, and each was a bone marrow donor. PCR used 60 Vbeta primers and 13 Jbeta primers. Method: immunoSEQ multiplex PCR; TCRdb's copy keeps in-frame clones and lacks some. The profile shows roughly 200,000 clones, roughly 86% of them singletons. The count of this clone is one. The sample was PBMCs. This clonotype was obtained from a man in his forties in good health and CMV-seropositive.

CDR3 in amino acids: CASSSGQGLNQPQHF. Here the CDR3 DNA reads TGCGCCAGCAGCTCGGGACAGGGTCTCAATCAGCCCCAGCATTTT. J is TRBJ1-5 and V is TRBV5-1, with 9 bases identical to TRBD1. V gave up 3 bases and J gave up 3 bases; unmatched junction bases: 4. This CDR3 is 15 amino acids long. Germline V gene sequence: CDR1 SGHRS, CDR2 YFSETQ.